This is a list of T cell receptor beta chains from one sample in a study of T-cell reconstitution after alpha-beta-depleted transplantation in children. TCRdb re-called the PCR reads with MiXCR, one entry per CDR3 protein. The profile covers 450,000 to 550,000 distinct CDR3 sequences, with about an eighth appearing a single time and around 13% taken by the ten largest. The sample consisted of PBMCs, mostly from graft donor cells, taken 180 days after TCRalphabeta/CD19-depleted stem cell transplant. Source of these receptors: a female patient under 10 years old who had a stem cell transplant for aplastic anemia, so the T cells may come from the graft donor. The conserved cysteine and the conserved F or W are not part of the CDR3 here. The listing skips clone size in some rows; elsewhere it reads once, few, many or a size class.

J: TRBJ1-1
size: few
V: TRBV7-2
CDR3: ASSLLYTEAF

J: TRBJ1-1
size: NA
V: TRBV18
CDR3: ASSPRRGLRDTEAF

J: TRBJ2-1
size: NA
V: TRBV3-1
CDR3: ASSQRGTGTSGRIGQF

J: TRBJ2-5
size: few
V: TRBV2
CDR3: ASSNPGQETQY

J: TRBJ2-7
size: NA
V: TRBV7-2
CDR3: ASSLGAGLRGEQY

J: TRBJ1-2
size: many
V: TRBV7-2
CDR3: ASRFREPLYGYT

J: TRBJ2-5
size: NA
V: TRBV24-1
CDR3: ATSDFGRQGGGETQY

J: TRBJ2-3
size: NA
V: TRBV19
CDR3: ASSQREGRTDTQY

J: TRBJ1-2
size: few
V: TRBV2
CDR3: ASNDRGMNGYT

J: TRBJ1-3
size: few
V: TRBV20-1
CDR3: SAQPPGQLPNTIY

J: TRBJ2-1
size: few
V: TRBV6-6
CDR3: ASSYGTGNEQF

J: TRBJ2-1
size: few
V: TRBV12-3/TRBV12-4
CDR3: ASSLRGRGDEQF

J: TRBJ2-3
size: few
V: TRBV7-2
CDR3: ASSPSSGPPDTQY

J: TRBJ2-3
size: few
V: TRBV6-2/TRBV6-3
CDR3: ASRRGRSPDTQY

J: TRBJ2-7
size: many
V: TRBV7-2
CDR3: ASSWRGYEQY

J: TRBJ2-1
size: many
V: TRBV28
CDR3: ASSPRRPEDEQF

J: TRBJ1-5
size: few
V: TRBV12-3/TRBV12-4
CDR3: ASSFGAGTNQPQH

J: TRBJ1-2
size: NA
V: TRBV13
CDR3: ASSPGVGVPGGYT

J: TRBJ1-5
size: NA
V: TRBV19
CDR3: ASSRGAQPQH

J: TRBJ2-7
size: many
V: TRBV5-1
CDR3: ASSLVPPSDEQY

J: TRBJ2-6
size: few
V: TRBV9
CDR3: ASSVRLAGANGANVLT

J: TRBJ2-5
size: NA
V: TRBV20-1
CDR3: SAVGTGTFGARKVEY

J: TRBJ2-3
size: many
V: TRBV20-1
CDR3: SARFGGVTDTQY

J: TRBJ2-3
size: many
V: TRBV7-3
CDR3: ASSPAPQAVLDTQY

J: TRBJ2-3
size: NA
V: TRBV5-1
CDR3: ASSLEVGGARGSQY

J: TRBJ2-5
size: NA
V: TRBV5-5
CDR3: ASSLGQGNTPQETQY

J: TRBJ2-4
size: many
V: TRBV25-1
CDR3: ASSQGIQNIQY

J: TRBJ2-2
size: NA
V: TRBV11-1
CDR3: ASSSDGSGPFITGELF

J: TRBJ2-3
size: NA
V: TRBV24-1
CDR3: ATSDRNPIQGSFTDTQY

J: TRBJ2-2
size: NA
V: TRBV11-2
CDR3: ASSHHRLNTGELF

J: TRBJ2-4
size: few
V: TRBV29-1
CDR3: SVDIRGKNIQY

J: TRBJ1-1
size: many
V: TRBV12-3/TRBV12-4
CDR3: ASSLVPVMNTEAF

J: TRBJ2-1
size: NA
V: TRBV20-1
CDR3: SAPRGQGHGNEQF